Here is one T cell receptor beta chain with its context. The sample comes from a study of blood T cell repertoires in COVID-19. Here immunoSEQ multiplex PCR was the method, and the copy in TCRdb shows in-frame clones only, minus some. The sample holds about 140,000 clones; 84% are singletons and the top ten take 44%. This receptor was identified in a human donor in a cohort sampled during active COVID-19. Input material: peripheral blood.

The CDR3 DNA reads as TGTGCCAGCAGCTTTTCAGAGAACACTGAAGCTTTCTTT. Its translation is CASSFSENTEAFF. The V call is TRBV5-8, the J call TRBJ1-1; D gene uncertain. V was cut by 2 bases and J by 1 base, with 6 bases left in between. The CDR3 is 13 amino acids. The germline CDR1 and CDR2 sequences are SGHTS and YDEGEE.